The rows below give T cell receptor beta chains drawn from one sample of a study of cytomegalovirus exposure and HLA in healthy donors. Some clones are missing from TCRdb's copy, which holds only in-frame ones; the method was immunoSEQ multiplex PCR. The sample gives approximately 190,000 clones, about 85% of which show up once; approximately 0.98% is in the top ten. The sample comprised PBMCs. These receptors were obtained from a boy between 2 and 10 years old in good health and CMV-seronegative. Both conserved end residues are part of each CDR3. D genes are given only for firm matches. The size of a clone is reported for some rows only, either as once, few or many, or as a class for expanded clones.

V gene	clone size	D gene	J gene	CDR3 protein	CDR3 DNA
TRBV7-9	NA	NA	TRBJ2-7	CASSLSEGEQYF	TGTGCCAGCAGCCTCTCTGAGGGCGAGCAGTACTTC
TRBV27	NA	TRBD2	TRBJ2-5	CASSVTGTRLETQYF	TGTGCCAGCAGTGTCACCGGGACTAGATTGGAGACCCAGTACTTC
TRBV6-1	NA	NA	TRBJ1-5	CASSSRQGHNQPQHF	TGTGCCAGCAGTTCTCGCCAGGGGCACAATCAGCCCCAGCATTTT
TRBV27	NA	NA	TRBJ1-1	CASSLSGGMNTEAFF	TGTGCCAGCAGTTTATCCGGGGGTATGAACACTGAAGCTTTCTTT
TRBV29-1	NA	NA	TRBJ2-5	CSVEPGAHETQYF	TGCAGCGTTGAACCAGGGGCCCACGAGACCCAGTACTTC
TRBV9	once	TRBD1	TRBJ1-4	CASSAGYQGAREKLFF	TGTGCCAGCAGCGCGGGATATCAGGGGGCGCGTGAAAAACTGTTTTTT
TRBV27	NA	NA	TRBJ1-4	CASSLSVGATNEKLFF	TGTGCCAGCAGTTTATCGGTGGGAGCGACTAATGAAAAACTGTTTTTT
TRBV28	once	NA	TRBJ1-5	CASSRQVVNQPQHF	TGTGCCAGCAGCCGACAGGTGGTGAATCAGCCCCAGCATTTT
TRBV28	NA	TRBD1	TRBJ2-5	CASNPGQQETQYF	TGTGCCAGCAACCCGGGACAGCAAGAGACCCAGTACTTC
TRBV10-3	NA	TRBD2	TRBJ2-2	CATTSGTGGTGELFF	TGTGCCACAACTAGCGGGACTGGGGGGACCGGGGAGCTGTTTTTT
TRBV10-3	NA	NA	TRBJ2-3	CAISELSSDTQYF	TGTGCCATCAGTGAGTTGTCTAGCGATACGCAGTATTTT
TRBV11-1	NA	NA	TRBJ1-3	CASSSYYGSIGNTIYF	TGTGCCAGCAGCTCCTACTATGGGTCCATCGGAAACACCATATATTTT
TRBV5-1	NA	NA	TRBJ1-1	CASSSGGYTEAFF	TGCGCCAGCAGCTCAGGTGGGTACACTGAAGCTTTCTTT
TRBV6-5	NA	NA	TRBJ1-6	CASSYSPGLGGALHF	TGTGCCAGCAGTTACTCGCCCGGCCTTGGCGGAGCCCTCCACTTT
TRBV19	NA	TRBD1	TRBJ2-7	CASSRDRVPGGEQYF	TGTGCCAGTAGCCGGGACAGGGTTCCCGGAGGCGAGCAGTACTTC
TRBV5-1	NA	TRBD1	TRBJ2-7	CASSPDRGSEQYF	TGCGCCAGCAGCCCGGACAGGGGATCCGAGCAGTACTTC
TRBV18	once	TRBD2	TRBJ2-7	CASSPGTSGNYEQYF	TGTGCCAGCTCACCGGGGACTAGCGGGAATTACGAGCAGTACTTC
TRBV27	NA	TRBD2	TRBJ2-1	CASSPLAGGYNEQFF	TGTGCCAGCAGTCCTCTAGCGGGAGGTTACAATGAGCAGTTCTTC
TRBV27	NA	TRBD2	TRBJ2-5	CASSLSLAGGNQETQYF	TGTGCCAGCAGTTTATCGTTAGCGGGAGGGAACCAAGAGACCCAGTACTTC
TRBV30	NA	NA	TRBJ2-1	CAWARMLTRVYSEQFF	TGTGCCTGGGCCCGAATGCTCACTAGGGTCTATAGTGAGCAGTTCTTC
TRBV30	NA	NA	TRBJ1-1	CAWRLGGLNTEAFF	TGTGCCTGGAGGTTGGGGGGTTTGAACACTGAAGCTTTCTTT
TRBV7-9	NA	TRBD1	TRBJ2-1	CASSFIGTGVHYEQFF	TGTGCCAGCAGCTTTATCGGGACAGGAGTTCACTATGAGCAGTTCTTC
TRBV28	NA	NA	TRBJ2-7	CASSFPGETSGEQYF	TGTGCCAGCAGTTTCCCCGGGGAGACATCTGGCGAGCAGTACTTC
TRBV19	NA	NA	TRBJ2-3	CASSMGRTDTQYF	TGTGCCAGTAGTATGGGCCGCACAGATACGCAGTATTTT
TRBV7-3	NA	TRBD2	TRBJ2-7	CASSLIAGAEQYF	TGTGCCAGCAGCTTAATAGCGGGGGCCGAGCAGTACTTC
TRBV7-8	NA	TRBD2	TRBJ2-3	CASSRGGPRHFTDTQYF	TGTGCCAGCAGCCGGGGGGGCCCCCGTCATTTCACAGATACGCAGTATTTT
TRBV30	NA	TRBD2	TRBJ2-7	CAWTTSGLNYEQYF	TGTGCCTGGACCACTAGCGGGCTAAACTACGAGCAGTACTTC
TRBV28	NA	TRBD2	TRBJ2-1	CASSLAGTSGVYEQFF	TGTGCCAGCAGTTTAGCCGGGACTAGCGGGGTTTATGAGCAGTTCTTC
TRBV5-1	NA	NA	TRBJ2-7	CASSLAAATYEQYF	TGCGCCAGCAGCTTGGCGGCGGCCACCTACGAGCAGTACTTC
TRBV6-1	NA	NA	TRBJ1-1	CASKLLRANTEAFF	TGTGCCAGCAAGCTGCTCAGGGCGAACACTGAAGCTTTCTTT
TRBV5-1	NA	TRBD1	TRBJ2-7	CASSSQGTGNYEQYF	TGCGCCAGCAGCTCCCAGGGGACAGGAAACTACGAGCAGTACTTC
TRBV7-9	NA	NA	TRBJ2-7	CASSLFEISNSYEQYF	TGTGCCAGCAGCTTGTTCGAAATTTCTAACTCCTACGAGCAGTACTTC
TRBV30	once	TRBD1	TRBJ2-7	CAPRAWQGDSYEQYF	TGTGCCCCTAGGGCGTGGCAGGGGGACTCCTACGAGCAGTACTTC
TRBV25-1	NA	TRBD1	TRBJ2-5	CASSLDRGQETQYF	TGTGCCAGCAGCCTGGACAGGGGACAAGAGACCCAGTACTTC
TRBV6-5	NA	NA	TRBJ1-1	CASSPPSSNTEAFF	TGTGCCAGCAGCCCCCCGAGCTCGAACACTGAAGCTTTCTTT
TRBV30	NA	NA	TRBJ2-1	CAWGSLNEQFF	TGTGCCTGGGGTAGTCTCAATGAGCAGTTCTTC
TRBV6-1	NA	TRBD2	TRBJ2-7	CASTHSSGYEQYF	TGTGCCAGCACACACTCTAGCGGCTACGAGCAGTACTTC
TRBV5-1	NA	TRBD1	TRBJ1-4	CASSLNGQGGLVNEKLFF	TGCGCCAGCAGCCTCAATGGACAGGGGGGCCTTGTTAATGAAAAACTGTTTTTT
TRBV6-5	NA	TRBD1	TRBJ2-3	CASSPGTGSTDTQYF	TGTGCCAGCAGTCCCGGGACAGGTAGCACAGATACGCAGTATTTT
TRBV5-8	NA	NA	TRBJ1-6	CASSLGPSPLHF	TGTGCCAGCAGCTTGGGGCCTTCACCCCTCCACTTT
TRBV6-1	NA	NA	TRBJ2-1	CASSGRGGERSNEQFF	TGTGCCAGCAGTGGGCGCGGCGGGGAACGGTCTAATGAGCAGTTCTTC
TRBV7-3	NA	TRBD1	TRBJ1-2	CASSKDRGYGYTF	TGTGCCAGCAGCAAGGACAGGGGGTATGGCTACACCTTC
TRBV6-6	few	TRBD1	TRBJ1-1	CASSYSSGGYEAFF	TGTGCCAGCAGTTACTCATCAGGGGGCTATGAAGCTTTCTTT
TRBV5-1	NA	TRBD1	TRBJ2-1	CASSLDRGRNEQFF	TGCGCCAGCAGCCTCGACAGGGGGCGGAATGAGCAGTTCTTC
TRBV9	once	NA	TRBJ1-2	CASSVDPGATGGYTF	TGTGCCAGCAGCGTAGATCCGGGAGCGACGGGAGGCTACACCTTC
TRBV15	NA	TRBD2	TRBJ2-2	CATSRDRGVTGELFF	TGTGCCACCAGCAGGGACCGGGGGGTTACCGGGGAGCTGTTTTTT
TRBV29-1	NA	TRBD2	TRBJ2-7	CSGRLAGREQYF	TGCAGCGGAAGACTAGCGGGTAGAGAGCAGTACTTC
TRBV19	NA	NA	TRBJ1-5	CASTGRSNQPQHF	TGTGCCAGTACAGGCCGTAGCAATCAGCCCCAGCATTTT
TRBV15	NA	TRBD1	TRBJ2-7	CATSRDRQGKTSRDEQYF	TGTGCCACCAGCAGGGACAGACAGGGTAAAACCTCGAGGGACGAGCAGTACTTC
TRBV28	NA	NA	TRBJ1-5	CASSPRLVGQPQHF	TGTGCCAGCAGTCCACGTCTAGTTGGTCAGCCCCAGCATTTT
TRBV7-9	few	TRBD1	TRBJ1-6	CASSPGTANVPLHF	TGTGCCAGCAGCCCTGGGACAGCGAACGTGCCCCTCCACTTT
TRBV5-1	NA	NA	TRBJ2-7	CASSLARSHEQYF	TGCGCCAGCAGCTTGGCTCGTTCCCACGAGCAGTACTTC